The 18 T cell receptor beta chains listed next were all sequenced from one sample in a study of T cell repertoires in cytomegalovirus infection. In TCRdb, the reads were re-called with MiXCR into one record per CDR3 protein. The sample has some 160,000 distinct CDR3 sequences; about a sixth are singletons. The sequencing input was CD8+ T cells from PBMCs. These receptors were collected from a human donor in good health (CMV status not recorded). Some clones in this sample may be carry-over from other donors' samples.

This clonotype was counted between two and nine times. This rearrangement joins TRBV4-3 to TRBJ1-1, with TRBD1 identical over 7 bases. The CDR3 has 16 residues. V shed 1 base, J shed 1 base, and the junction held 6 bases outside the gene matches. Per germline, CDR1 LGHNA and CDR2 YSLEER. The CDR3 spells CASSQGSRGRNTEAFF. As DNA, the CDR3 is TGCGCCAGCAGCCAAGGTTCCAGGGGGAGGAACACTGAAGCTTTCTTT.

This chain joins TRBV5-4 and TRBJ2-5; D may be TRBD1 (6 bases). The CDR3 covers 13 residues. Germline-derived CDR1 and CDR2 are SGHNT and YYREEE (reference sequence). Between the trimmed V and J ends, which lost 4 bases and 0 bases, there was a span of 7 bases. The CDR3: CASSHRDQETQYF. The CDR3 DNA reads as TGTGCCAGCAGCCACAGGGACCAAGAGACCCAGTACTTC.

This clonotype was seen more than once but under ten times. This rearrangement joins TRBV4-1 to TRBJ2-1; 9 bases agree with TRBD1. This CDR3 is built from 16 residues. Germline CDR1 is MGHRA and CDR2 is YSYEKL. V dropped 3 bases and J dropped 8; count of bases not matched to a gene: 11. The CDR3 here is CASSHPGTGSSDEQFF. CDR3 DNA: TGCGCCAGCAGCCATCCCGGGACAGGGTCTTCGGATGAGCAGTTCTTC.

In its sample, this clonotype was seen a few times. This chain joins TRBV28 and TRBJ2-7, with D possibly being TRBD1 (6 bases). Trimming stripped 8 bases from V and 5 bases from J, with 16 bases between. CDR3 length equals 13 residues. The germline CDR1 and CDR2 sequences are MDHEN and SYDVKM. The CDR3 loop is CASSDRSSHEQYF. CDR3 DNA: TGTGCCAGCTCAGACAGGAGTTCCCACGAGCAGTACTTC.

This clonotype was detected only a few times. The rearrangement links TRBV4-1 to TRBJ2-1; TRBD1 might be the D (5 bases). V shed 1 base and J shed 6 bases, with 10 bases lying between them. Looked up from germline, CDR1 is MGHRA and CDR2 is YSYEKL. The CDR3 runs 14 residues. CDR3 protein: CASSQVSRVNEQFF. The CDR3 coding sequence is TGCGCCAGCAGCCAAGTGTCCAGGGTCAATGAGCAGTTCTTC.

The chain uses TRBV27 and TRBJ1-5; TRBD1 aligns across 11 bases. The CDR3 runs to 16 residues. V lost 1 base, J lost 6 bases, and 5 bases stayed unmatched. Germline V lookup: CDR1 MNHEY, CDR2 SMNVEV (reference sequence). CDR3 in amino acids: CASSLFWDRGIQPQHF. The CDR3, as DNA: TGTGCCAGCAGTTTATTCTGGGACAGGGGGATTCAGCCCCAGCATTTT.

The chain recombines TRBV6-6 with TRBJ1-1, with D possibly being TRBD1 (5 bases). V was shortened by 5 bases and J by 8 bases, with 15 bases between the two germline ends. CDR3 length: 13 residues. Per the germline V gene, CDR1 is MNHNY and CDR2 is SVGAGI (reference sequence). The chain's CDR3 is CASSARVLQEAFF. Written as DNA, the CDR3 is TGTGCCAGCAGTGCCAGGGTTCTTCAAGAAGCTTTCTTT.

This chain connects TRBV4-1 to TRBJ2-7; 9 bases are shared with TRBD1. The germline V gene encodes CDR1 MGHRA and CDR2 YSYEKL. The CDR3 loop spans 15 amino acids. V trimming: 2 bases; J trimming: 3 bases; junction bases outside the gene matches: 5. The CDR3, as DNA: TGCGCCAGCAGCCAATCCGGACAGGGGAGCTACGAGCAGTACTTC. The encoded protein is CASSQSGQGSYEQYF.

Only a few counts were recorded for this clonotype. The CDR3 loop is CSVEDTQRGITDTQYF. DNA for the CDR3: TGCAGCGTTGAAGATACCCAGCGGGGGATCACAGATACGCAGTATTTT. The gene calls are TRBV29-1 and TRBJ2-3; 8 bases map to TRBD2. The trim removed 0 bases at V and 2 bases at J, leaving 7 bases unmatched. Germline assignment: CDR1 SQVTM and CDR2 ANQGSEA. CDR3 length: 16 amino acids.

This clonotype has more than one count but fewer than ten. This chain links TRBV28 with TRBJ2-4; D gene unclear. The ends were cut back, 1 base at V and 0 bases at J, with 13 bases in the middle. Germline CDR1 reads MDHEN; CDR2 reads SYDVKM. The CDR3 loop spans 17 amino acids. The CDR3: CASSLLIGASAKNIQYF. CDR3 sequence (DNA): TGTGCCAGCAGTTTATTGATTGGCGCGTCAGCCAAAAACATTCAGTACTTC.

This clonotype showed up many times. The chain couples TRBV7-2 to TRBJ2-7; D is unresolved. This CDR3 contains 16 residues. The V end was cut by 1 base, the J end by 4 bases, with 17 bases between. Per germline, CDR1 SGHTA and CDR2 FQGNSA. The CDR3, as DNA: TGTGCCAGCAGCTTAGTTCGCCGCGGCCACCATTACGAGCAGTACTTC. It is translated as CASSLVRRGHHYEQYF.

Only a few counts were recorded for this clonotype. V gene TRBV24-1 combines with J gene TRBJ1-1; TRBD1 agrees at 9 bases. This CDR3 contains 16 residues. Per the germline V gene, CDR1 is KGHDR and CDR2 is SFDVKD. After removal of 2 bases from V and 5 bases from J, the junction contained 8 bases not matched to a gene. The CDR3 coding sequence is TGTGCCACCAGTGATTCGTACAGGGGGCGCGGAACTGAAGCTTTCTTT. Protein: CATSDSYRGRGTEAFF.

On this clonotype: At one end, the junction sequence differs from germline, possibly due to a read error. The rearrangement links TRBV6-4 to TRBJ2-1, with D possibly being TRBD1 or TRBD2 (5 bases each). CDR3 length: 13 amino acids. Germline CDR1 and CDR2: MRHNA and SNTAGT. CDR3 sequence (DNA): TGTGCCAGCAGTGATATCGGTTCAGGCGAGGGGATCTTC. Its translation: CASSDIGSGEGIF.

The rearrangement links TRBV10-3 to TRBJ2-5; 12 bases match TRBD2. Trimming took 4 bases from V and 4 from J; bases not matched to a gene: 7. Germline V gene lookup returns CDR1 ENHRY and CDR2 SYGVKD. This CDR3 comprises 16 residues. CDR3 sequence reads: CAISAPLAGGRETQYF. The CDR3 DNA is TGTGCCATCAGTGCCCCTCTAGCGGGAGGGAGAGAGACCCAGTACTTC.

The V and J genes are TRBV28 and TRBJ2-5; D may be TRBD2 (5 bases). The germline CDR1 and CDR2 sequences are MDHEN and SYDVKM. The CDR3 loop spans 14 amino acids. The V end lost 5 bases, the J end lost 4 bases, and 14 bases lay between the germline ends. CDR3 nucleotides: TGTGCCAGCAGTGGAGGACCCCTGGGAGAGACCCAGTACTTC. Translated: CASSGGPLGETQYF.

The V gene is TRBV2, the J gene TRBJ2-5; D ambiguous. The CDR3 loop spans 15 amino acids. CDR1 SNHLY and CDR2 FYNNEI come from the germline V gene. V was pared by 7 bases and J by 5 bases, with 20 bases between. CDR3 region: CASTSWEVSRETQYF. The CDR3 coding sequence is TGTGCCAGCACTTCGTGGGAAGTGTCCCGCGAGACCCAGTACTTC.

The chain employs TRBV28 and TRBJ2-1; no firm D call. This CDR3 has 13 amino acids. V gave up 2 bases and J gave up 7 bases, with 9 bases separating them. Germline V gene lookup returns CDR1 MDHEN and CDR2 SYDVKM. DNA of the CDR3: TGTGCCAGCAGTTTAAGGCGGTTTAATGAGCAGTTCTTC. It encodes CASSLRRFNEQFF.

This clonotype showed up many times. V is TRBV7-2 and J is TRBJ1-1; maybe TRBD1 (6 bases). Trimming removed 4 bases at V and 5 bases at J, with 14 bases between. There are 14 residues in the CDR3. Germline V gives CDR1 SGHTA, CDR2 FQGNSA. As DNA, the CDR3 is TGTGCCAGCAGCTCGCGCGGGGGCAGAACTGAAGCTTTCTTT. Its translation is CASSSRGGRTEAFF.